This TCR beta chain was identified in a study of control samples from healthy donors and cancer patients. Trimming removed 6 bases from V and 4 bases from J, with 18 bases in between. Germline CDR1 is SGHTA and CDR2 is FQGNSA. The CDR3 has 16 residues. Using immunoSEQ multiplex PCR, the repertoire was profiled, and TCRdb retains in-frame clones only, with some absent. Of approximately 100,000 clones in the sample, about 90% are singletons; the top ten hold less than 15%. This chain connects TRBV7-2 to TRBJ2-2; tentative D call: TRBD1 (6 bases). Sequencing was carried out using blood. The TCR comes from a man aged 30-40 years in good health. The CDR3 DNA sequence: TGTGCCAGCAGTCTCCACCAGGGGTTGGGCACCGGGGAGCTGTTTTTT. It specifies CASSLHQGLGTGELFF.